The 9 T cell receptor beta chains reported below all come from one sample, sequenced in a study of T cell responses to AZD1222 COVID-19 vaccine. Profiled with immunoSEQ multiplex PCR; TCRdb holds only in-frame clones, not every one. The sample lists 100,000 to 130,000 clones, approximately 88% occurring once. Sequenced here: peripheral blood, sampled on day 0 of AZD1222 vaccination. These receptors all stem from an adult in good health.

V is TRBV29-1 and J is TRBJ2-3; 7 bases fit TRBD2. This CDR3 comprises 17 residues. Looked up from germline, CDR1 is SQVTM and CDR2 is ANQGSEA. V lost 2 bases and J lost 2; bases outside the gene matches: 13. In DNA, the CDR3 is TGCAGCGTTGAACGAGTATTGGGGGAGGGTTCCACAGATACGCAGTATTTT. Protein sequence: CSVERVLGEGSTDTQYF.

V and J are TRBV6-5 and TRBJ2-5, with D tentatively TRBD1 (7 bases). The ends were cut back, 8 bases at V and 2 bases at J, with 12 bases in the middle. Germline CDR1 MNHEY, CDR2 SVGAGI. This CDR3 comprises 13 residues. This chain's CDR3 is CASAGGQQETQYF. The CDR3 DNA reads TGTGCCAGCGCCGGGGGACAGCAAGAGACCCAGTACTTC.

CDR3 bases: TGCGCCAGCAGTGAGTCGGGTGGACAGGTCAGCGAGCAGTACTTC. Translated, it gives CASSESGGQVSEQYF. This chain joins TRBV10-2 and TRBJ2-7, with 7 bases lining up with TRBD1. In germline, CDR1 is WSHSY, CDR2 SAAADI. CDR3 size: 15 residues. Trimming at V came to 0 bases and at J to 6 bases, leaving 8 bases not matched to a gene.

This clone was seen ten or more times. This chain links TRBV27 with TRBJ2-7; 7 bases are shared with TRBD1. Looked up from germline, CDR1 is MNHEY and CDR2 is SMNVEV (reference sequence). The CDR3 is 14 residues long. With V trimmed by 6 bases and J by 6 bases, 11 bases remained unmatched. CDR3 sequence (DNA): TGTGCCAGCAGCTATGACTTACAGGGGCGCGAGCAGTACTTC. This sequence encodes CASSYDLQGREQYF.

V gene TRBV5-1 combines with J gene TRBJ2-7; D not certain. Trimming removed 2 bases at V and 0 bases at J, with 9 bases between. Germline CDR1 SGHRS, CDR2 YFSETQ. The CDR3 is 14 amino acids. The CDR3 loop is CASSFIRSSYEQYF. The DNA for the CDR3 is TGCGCCAGCAGCTTTATTCGGAGCTCCTACGAGCAGTACTTC.

As regards this clone: Other DNA sequences in this sample translate to the same CDR3. This chain uses TRBV30 with TRBJ1-4; no clear D. CDR1 and CDR2 from the germline V gene are GTSNPN and SVGIG (reference sequence). The V and J ends lost 5 bases and 8 bases respectively, with 6 bases between them. The CDR3 length is 10 residues. The CDR3 DNA follows: TGTGCCTGGGGGAACGAAAAACTGTTTTTT. Its translation: CAWGNEKLFF.

The CDR3 loop is CASSVGSGYEKLFF. CDR3 coding DNA: TGTGCCAGCAGCGTGGGCAGTGGATATGAAAAACTGTTTTTT. The V and J genes are TRBV9 and TRBJ1-4; D gene uncertain. The CDR3 runs to 14 residues. V lost 2 bases to trimming and J lost 6 bases, with 11 bases between them. Germline CDR1 SGDLS, CDR2 YYNGEE.

The chain uses TRBV18 and TRBJ2-3; possibly TRBD2 for D (6 bases). Between the trimmed V and J ends, which lost 5 bases and 5 bases, there was a span of 14 bases. The germline V gene encodes CDR1 KGHSH and CDR2 LQKENI. CDR3 size: 14 residues. CDR3 sequence: CASSRAGREDTQYF. The CDR3 DNA is TGTGCCAGCTCAAGGGCGGGGCGGGAAGATACGCAGTATTTT.

J is TRBJ2-5 and V is TRBV6-2 or TRBV6-3, with 9 bases that match TRBD2. The germline gives CDR1 MNHEY, CDR2 SVGEGT. J was trimmed by 4 bases and V by 3 bases; bases with no gene match: 9. There are 16 residues in the CDR3. CDR3 region: CASSYRGGRARETQYF. The CDR3 coding sequence is TGTGCCAGCAGTTATAGGGGCGGGAGGGCCCGAGAGACCCAGTACTTC.